The 24 T cell receptor beta chains in this list originate from one sample, sequenced in a study of blood T cell repertoires in COVID-19. Clones were read by immunoSEQ multiplex PCR, and TCRdb kept only the in-frame ones, dropping some. The table has under 550,000 clones, around 90% seen once; the top ten hold roughly 0.78%. Sequenced input: peripheral blood. These receptors all come from a man between 18 and 35 years old with COVID-19, enrolled during active disease.

In its sample, this clone was seen once. Different DNA sequences within this sample yield the same CDR3. The J gene is TRBJ1-2, the V gene TRBV12-3 or TRBV12-4, with 9 bases that match TRBD1. V lost 5 bases and J lost 6; bases outside the gene matches: 4. The CDR3 consists of 13 residues. CDR3 nucleotide sequence: TGTGCCAGCAGTCCACGGACAGGGGATGGCTACACCTTC. Translated: CASSPRTGDGYTF.

CDR3 protein: CASSLDRGNQETQYF. In DNA, the CDR3 is TGTGCCAGCAGCTTAGACAGGGGAAACCAAGAGACCCAGTACTTC. The rearrangement uses TRBV11-1 and TRBJ2-5; 7 positions agree with TRBD1. J lost 0 bases, V lost 1 base, and 2 bases had no gene match. Germline-derived CDR1 and CDR2 are SGHAT and FQDESV (reference sequence). The CDR3 sequence is 15 residues long.

The chain employs TRBV5-4 and TRBJ2-3; TRBD1 aligns across 9 bases. CDR3 length: 15 residues. The V and J ends lost 4 bases and 3 bases, in that order; junction bases with no gene match: 6. Germline values: CDR1 SGHNT, CDR2 YYREEE (reference sequence). The CDR3 region is CASSLDRGITDTQYF. The CDR3 DNA follows: TGTGCCAGCAGCCTTGACAGGGGGATAACAGATACGCAGTATTTT.

This rearrangement joins TRBV28 to TRBJ1-5, with TRBD1 identical over 11 bases. This CDR3 has 15 residues. Germline V CDR1 and CDR2: MDHEN, SYDVKM. Trimming at V came to 2 bases and at J to 6 bases, leaving 3 bases not matched to a gene. The CDR3 is CASSLRTGGSQPQHF. The CDR3 nucleotides read TGTGCCAGCAGTTTACGGACAGGGGGCAGTCAGCCCCAGCATTTT.

V usage is TRBV5-1 and J usage is TRBJ1-2; D unclear. CDR3 size: 13 residues. V lost 4 bases, J lost 4 bases, and 11 bases lay in between. Germline CDR1 reads SGHRS; CDR2 reads YFSETQ. In DNA, the CDR3 is TGCGCCAGCAGCCACGACTCGGCCTATGGCTACACCTTC. Translating it yields CASSHDSAYGYTF.

The chain uses TRBV5-1 and TRBJ2-1, with D unclear. The CDR3 is 13 residues long. The germline V gene has CDR1 SGHRS and CDR2 YFSETQ. V lost 0 bases to trimming and J lost 4 bases, with 5 bases between them. The CDR3 here is CASSLVTYNEQFF. In nucleotides, the CDR3 is TGCGCCAGCAGCTTGGTGACTTACAATGAGCAGTTCTTC.

The rearrangement joins TRBV9 to TRBJ1-2, with 8 bases that match TRBD1. The trim removed 4 bases at V and 8 bases at J, leaving 10 bases unmatched. Germline assignment: CDR1 SGDLS and CDR2 YYNGEE. The CDR3 sequence is 14 residues long. CDR3 nucleotides: TGTGCCAGCAGCCCGGGGGACAGGCCGGGGGGCTACACCTTC. Translated, it gives CASSPGDRPGGYTF.

This sequence joins TRBV18 and TRBJ2-7, with TRBD2 as a possible D gene (6 bases). The germline V gene has CDR1 KGHSH and CDR2 LQKENI. The CDR3 is made up of 16 amino acids. The V gene lost 6 bases and the J gene lost 3 bases, with 21 bases spanning the gap. In DNA form, the CDR3 reads TGTGCCAGCTCCCCGCCCCGCGGGGAAAGGGACTACGAGCAGTACTTC. Amino acids: CASSPPRGERDYEQYF.

There are many counts of this clone. The V gene is TRBV7-3, the J gene TRBJ1-5, with TRBD1 identical over 9 bases. The CDR3 has 18 residues. Germline V gene data show CDR1 as SGHTA and CDR2 as FQGTGA. After removal of 5 bases from V and 9 bases from J, the junction contained 20 bases not matched to a gene. The CDR3 here is CASSLNEDRGCGKMPQHF. DNA of the CDR3: TGTGCCAGCAGCCTCAATGAGGACAGGGGATGTGGGAAAATGCCCCAGCATTTT.

This clone was detected once. The chain is built from TRBV2 and TRBJ2-1, with TRBD2 matching 8 bases. From germline, CDR1 is SNHLY and CDR2 FYNNEI. J lost 5 bases, V lost 7 bases, and 7 bases had no gene match. The CDR3 loop spans 14 amino acids. DNA for the CDR3: TGTGCCAGCAAACCCGGGACTAGGAACAATGAGCAGTTCTTC. It is translated as CASKPGTRNNEQFF.

The chain carries TRBV2 and TRBJ2-7; tentative D call: TRBD1 (5 bases). Germline CDR1 reads SNHLY; CDR2 reads FYNNEI. This CDR3 region has 14 residues. V lost 4 bases, J lost 2 bases, and 12 bases lay in between. This chain's CDR3 is CASSAQIRAYEQYF. The CDR3 DNA sequence: TGTGCCAGCAGTGCACAGATCAGGGCCTACGAGCAGTACTTC.

This rearrangement joins TRBV7-8 to TRBJ1-5; 8 nucleotides align to TRBD1. CDR1 is SGHVS and CDR2 is FQNEAQ in the germline V gene. The V segment lost 1 base and the J segment 3 bases; nucleotides outside the gene matches: 5. The CDR3 is 16 amino acids. The DNA of the CDR3 is TGTGCCAGCAGCTTAGGGACAGGGACCCACAATCAGCCCCAGCATTTT. Translation: CASSLGTGTHNQPQHF.

The chain joins TRBV27 to TRBJ2-2; 8 bases align to TRBD2. Germline lookup yields CDR1 MNHEY and CDR2 SMNVEV (reference sequence). This CDR3 has 14 residues. V was clipped by 8 bases and J by 6 bases; unmatched bases: 8. As DNA, the CDR3 is TGTGCCAGCGGAGTTCTAGCGGGCGCCGGGGAGCTGTTTTTT. Protein product: CASGVLAGAGELFF.

V and J are TRBV19 and TRBJ2-1, with a possible D match to TRBD2 (6 bases). Per germline, CDR1 LNHDA and CDR2 SQIVND (reference sequence). The CDR3 has 18 amino acids. Deletions cut 4 bases from V and 4 bases from J, with 23 bases between. The CDR3 region is CASSNQLTRGLGYNEQFF. In DNA form, the CDR3 reads TGTGCCAGTAGTAACCAATTGACTAGGGGTTTGGGTTACAATGAGCAGTTCTTC. Based on the CDR3 plus reference TRBV19 and TRBJ2-1, the full variable domain is DGGITQSPKYLFRKEGQNVTLSCEQNLNHDAMYWYRQDPGQGLRLIYYSQIVNDFQKGDIAEGYSVSREKKESFPLTVTSAQKNPTAFYLCASSNQLTRGLGYNEQFFGPGTRLTVL.

The chain links TRBV10-3 to TRBJ2-7, with 12 bases aligning to TRBD1. The V segment lost 11 bases and the J segment 5 bases; nucleotides outside the gene matches: 16. This CDR3 is 16 amino acids long. Germline lookup yields CDR1 ENHRY and CDR2 SYGVKD. CDR3 in DNA: TGTGCCGGAGGGGGAGGATCCGGGACAGGGGGCGACGAGCAGTACTTC. Translating it yields CAGGGGSGTGGDEQYF.

This clone has only a few counts. The V call is TRBV19, the J call TRBJ2-7, with TRBD2 matching over 9 bases. Germline trimming cut 7 bases from V and 0 bases from J; bases unmatched to any gene: 4. The V gene's germline CDR1 is LNHDA and CDR2 SQIVND (reference sequence). The CDR3 sequence is 14 residues long. The CDR3 nucleotides are TGTGCCAGTAAAGTTAGCGGGAGCTCCTACGAGCAGTACTTC. It encodes CASKVSGSSYEQYF. The full variable domain, completed using reference TRBV19 and TRBJ2-7, is DGGITQSPKYLFRKEGQNVTLSCEQNLNHDAMYWYRQDPGQGLRLIYYSQIVNDFQKGDIAEGYSVSREKKESFPLTVTSAQKNPTAFYLCASKVSGSSYEQYFGPGTRLTVT.

The genes are TRBV19 and TRBJ1-1; D not certain. Per the germline V gene, CDR1 is LNHDA and CDR2 is SQIVND (reference sequence). The CDR3 totals 13 residues. V lost 5 bases and J 0 bases, leaving 7 bases between the germline ends. The CDR3 region is CASSPRLNTEAFF. DNA for the CDR3: TGTGCCAGTAGTCCCAGGTTGAACACTGAAGCTTTCTTT.

The V gene is TRBV18, the J gene TRBJ2-1, with 9 bases that match TRBD1. Germline loops: CDR1 KGHSH, CDR2 LQKENI. The CDR3 sequence is 14 residues long. V lost 5 bases to trimming and J lost 4 bases; unmatched junction nucleotides: 3. This chain's CDR3 is CASSLQGAYNEQFF. CDR3 nucleotides: TGTGCCAGCTCATTACAGGGGGCGTACAATGAGCAGTTCTTC.

This clone has a single count. The chain has TRBV7-2 and TRBJ2-3, with 11 bases matching TRBD2. CDR3 length equals 15 residues. J lost 4 bases, V lost 5 bases, and 5 bases had no gene match. The germline CDR1 and CDR2 sequences are SGHTA and FQGNSA. Here the CDR3 DNA reads TGTGCCAGCAGCAACATAGCGGGGGGGGCAGATACGCAGTATTTT. Its protein product is CASSNIAGGADTQYF.

The rearrangement joins TRBV27 to TRBJ2-3, with a tentative D call TRBD2 (6 bases). CDR1 and CDR2 (germline): MNHEY, SMNVEV (reference sequence). V was trimmed by 4 bases and J by 0 bases, leaving 8 bases between them. This CDR3 has 14 amino acids. The CDR3 DNA sequence: TGTGCCAGCAGTTCGGGACTGAGCACAGATACGCAGTATTTT. Its protein product is CASSSGLSTDTQYF.

The chain joins TRBV3-1 (or the pseudogene TRBV3-2) to TRBJ2-5; D call uncertain. CDR3 length equals 13 residues. Trimming left V 3 bases short and J 4 bases short, with 9 bases between. Germline loops: CDR1 LGHDT, CDR2 YNNKEL (reference sequence). CDR3 in amino acids: CASSQSGLETQYF. CDR3 DNA: TGTGCCAGCAGCCAGTCGGGTTTAGAGACCCAGTACTTC.

This clone was seen a handful of times. The V gene is TRBV12-5, the J gene TRBJ1-6; D ambiguous. Between the trimmed V and J ends, which lost 1 base and 10 bases, there was a span of 11 bases. The germline V gene encodes CDR1 LGHNT and CDR2 FRNRAP. The CDR3 sequence is 14 residues long. CDR3 nucleotides: TGTGCTAGTGGTTTGGGCCCCGGAGGGTCACCCCTCCACTTT. Its translation: CASGLGPGGSPLHF.

V and J are TRBV18 and TRBJ2-5; TRBD2 might be the D (5 bases). Germline CDR1 and CDR2: KGHSH and LQKENI. Between the trimmed V and J ends, which lost 5 bases and 2 bases, there was a span of 9 bases. The CDR3 runs 13 residues. The CDR3 bases are TGTGCCAGCTCAATAGCGTTGCAAGAGACCCAGTACTTC. Translated, it gives CASSIALQETQYF.

The V call is TRBV19, the J call TRBJ2-2, with unresolved D. The germline V and J ends were trimmed by 4 bases and 2 bases, with 5 bases remaining between them. The CDR3 length is 13 residues. Per the germline V gene, CDR1 is LNHDA and CDR2 is SQIVND (reference sequence). CDR3 sequence reads: CASSRANTGELFF. The CDR3 coding sequence is TGTGCCAGTAGTAGGGCAAACACCGGGGAGCTGTTTTTT.